One sample yielded the 25 T cell receptor beta chains listed below, sequenced in a study of OX40 agonist ivuxolimab in advanced cancers. Data came from immunoSEQ multiplex PCR; TCRdb stores just in-frame clones and leaves some out. This table holds roughly 76,000 clones, 80% to 95% found once. Material: CD4+ or CD8+ T cells sorted from blood, obtained in a trial of the OX40 agonist ivuxolimab. Receptors originate from an adult with an advanced solid tumor such as melanoma, head and neck, liver or kidney cancer.

V gene TRBV7-8 combines with J gene TRBJ2-7; D gene unclear. V was pared by 3 bases and J by 5 bases, with 2 bases between. The CDR3 is made up of 10 amino acids. CDR1 is SGHVS, CDR2 FQNEAQ, per germline. The CDR3: CASSLDEQYF. In DNA, the CDR3 is TGTGCCAGCAGCTTGGACGAGCAGTACTTC.

The rearrangement joins TRBV7-9 to TRBJ2-2; TRBD1 matches 8 bases. The CDR3 has 16 amino acids. The germline V gene has CDR1 SEHNR and CDR2 FQNEAQ (reference sequence). Germline trimming cut 5 bases from V and 9 bases from J; bases unmatched to any gene: 14. CDR3 in DNA: TGTGCCAGCAGCCAAACACCGGGACAGGCCCTCAGGGAGCTGTTTTTT. Amino acid sequence: CASSQTPGQALRELFF.

The gene calls are TRBV2 and TRBJ2-7; the D call may be TRBD1 or TRBD2 (5 bases each). Germline CDR1 SNHLY, CDR2 FYNNEI. The CDR3 covers 15 residues. Trimming pared 3 bases from V and 1 base from J, leaving 13 bases between. CDR3 sequence reads: CASSEWGRTSYEQYF. For the CDR3, the DNA is TGTGCCAGCAGTGAGTGGGGACGGACGTCCTACGAGCAGTACTTC.

The chain has TRBV11-2 and TRBJ2-7; D is ambiguous. Trimming stripped 5 bases from V and 1 base from J, with 15 bases between. There are 15 residues in the CDR3. Germline-derived CDR1 and CDR2 are SGHAT and FQNNGV. In nucleotides, the CDR3 is TGTGCCAGCAGCCAAGTAGAGGCAATTTCCTACGAGCAGTACTTC. This codes for CASSQVEAISYEQYF.

This chain connects TRBV9 to TRBJ2-5; TRBD2 is a possible D gene (5 bases). CDR1 is SGDLS and CDR2 is YYNGEE in the germline V gene. This CDR3 is 14 amino acids long. Deletions cut 0 bases from V and 3 bases from J, with 9 bases between. The CDR3 coding sequence is TGTGCCAGCAGCGTAGCTACCGGGGAAGAGACCCAGTACTTC. Amino acid sequence: CASSVATGEETQYF.

This chain uses TRBV10-3 with TRBJ1-3; D remains ambiguous. V gave up 10 bases and J gave up 0 bases, with 16 bases separating them. The germline V gene encodes CDR1 ENHRY and CDR2 SYGVKD. The CDR3 is 15 amino acids. The CDR3 region has the DNA TGTGCCAGCGCCGATGGGCAGAGCTCTGGAAACACCATATATTTT. Translating it yields CASADGQSSGNTIYF.

The chain is built from TRBV13 and TRBJ2-7; D perhaps matches TRBD2 (6 bases). CDR1 and CDR2 from the germline V gene are PRHDT and FYEKMQ (reference sequence). The CDR3 is 15 residues long. Trimming cost V 5 bases and J 0 bases, with 14 bases left between them. CDR3 residues: CASSPLGGSSYEQYF. CDR3 DNA sequence: TGTGCCAGCAGCCCATTAGGAGGGTCCTCCTACGAGCAGTACTTC.

The chain employs TRBV14 and TRBJ2-3; TRBD1 matches 7 bases. The CDR3 runs to 15 residues. Germline CDR1 SGHDN, CDR2 FVKESK. After removal of 3 bases from V and 0 bases from J, the junction contained 3 bases not matched to a gene. Here the CDR3 reads CASSQGQTSTDTQYF. CDR3 nucleotides: TGTGCCAGCAGCCAGGGACAGACGAGCACAGATACGCAGTATTTT.

This sequence joins TRBV4-3 and TRBJ2-7; D is perhaps TRBD1 or TRBD2 (5 bases each). This CDR3 has 14 amino acids. V was cut by 5 bases and J by 6 bases, with 17 bases left in between. Germline CDR1 LGHNA, CDR2 YSLEER. CDR3 amino acids: CASSARDAYGEQYF. CDR3 bases: TGCGCCAGCAGCGCTCGGGACGCCTACGGCGAGCAGTACTTC.

The chain joins TRBV7-8 to TRBJ2-7; the match to TRBD1 covers 7 bases. Germline CDR1 SGHVS, CDR2 FQNEAQ. After removal of 1 base from V and 4 bases from J, the junction contained 10 bases not matched to a gene. The length of the CDR3 is 16 residues. This CDR3 is CASSLGPRQGGYEQYF. CDR3 bases: TGTGCCAGCAGCTTAGGGCCGAGACAGGGTGGGTACGAGCAGTACTTC.

The count of this clone is one. The chain combines TRBV19 with TRBJ1-1; a possible D gene is TRBD1 (6 bases). CDR1 and CDR2 (germline): LNHDA, SQIVND (reference sequence). V gave up 1 base and J gave up 3 bases, with 12 bases separating them. The CDR3 covers 15 residues. This CDR3 reads CASSIGFQGYTEAFF. CDR3 sequence (DNA): TGTGCCAGTAGTATAGGTTTCCAGGGGTACACTGAAGCTTTCTTT.

J is TRBJ1-6 and V is TRBV5-1, with D tentatively TRBD1 (5 bases). Germline V gives CDR1 SGHRS, CDR2 YFSETQ. The CDR3 extends over 15 amino acids. The V and J ends lost 4 bases and 8 bases respectively, with 16 bases between them. The chain's CDR3 is CASSPIGGADSPLHF. The CDR3 DNA reads as TGCGCCAGCAGCCCCATCGGGGGAGCGGATTCACCCCTCCACTTT.

The V and J genes are TRBV2 and TRBJ2-3, with 16 bases lining up with TRBD2. CDR1 SNHLY and CDR2 FYNNEI come from the germline V gene. Trimming cost V 6 bases and J 9 bases; bases outside gene matches: 6. The length of the CDR3 is 15 residues. CDR3 protein: CASRGTSGGADTQYF. The CDR3 coding sequence is TGTGCCAGCAGAGGGACTAGCGGGGGGGCCGACACGCAGTATTTT.

V is TRBV27 and J is TRBJ2-7, with 9 bases lining up with TRBD1. Germline V CDR1 and CDR2: MNHEY, SMNVEV (reference sequence). With V trimmed by 3 bases and J by 4 bases, 4 bases remained unmatched. The CDR3 totals 14 residues. The CDR3 DNA is TGTGCCAGCAGTTTTTCGACAGGGGGGTACGAGCAGTACTTC. Translating it yields CASSFSTGGYEQYF.

V gene TRBV6-5 combines with J gene TRBJ1-5, with a tentative D call TRBD1 (6 bases). Germline V gives CDR1 MNHEY, CDR2 SVGAGI. CDR3 length equals 15 residues. Deletions cut 5 bases from V and 6 bases from J, with 17 bases between. The CDR3 reads CASSGVRGARQPQHF. CDR3 DNA sequence: TGTGCCAGCAGTGGGGTCAGGGGCGCCCGTCAGCCCCAGCATTTT.

The chain carries TRBV27 and TRBJ2-3; 9 positions agree with TRBD2. The CDR3 runs to 15 residues. Losses at the gene ends were 2 bases for V and 4 bases for J; bases not matched to a gene: 4. Looked up from germline, CDR1 is MNHEY and CDR2 is SMNVEV (reference sequence). For the CDR3, the DNA is TGTGCCAGCAGTTTACTTAGCGGGGGCGCAGATACGCAGTATTTT. Its translation is CASSLLSGGADTQYF.

This clone was seen only a few times. The chain uses TRBV7-9 and TRBJ1-2; the D is unclear. This CDR3 is 14 amino acids long. CDR1 SEHNR and CDR2 FQNEAQ come from the germline V gene (reference sequence). Trimming stripped 2 bases from V and 2 bases from J, with 9 bases between. This CDR3 reads CASSLSPGNYGYTF. CDR3 DNA sequence: TGTGCCAGCAGCTTATCCCCTGGCAACTATGGCTACACCTTC.

This chain connects TRBV7-9 to TRBJ2-7; 8 nucleotides align to TRBD1. The CDR3 is 15 amino acids. V trimming: 3 bases; J trimming: 1 base; junction bases outside the gene matches: 5. Germline V gives CDR1 SEHNR, CDR2 FQNEAQ (reference sequence). This CDR3 is CASSFRGQDSYEQYF. CDR3 coding DNA: TGTGCCAGCAGCTTTAGGGGACAGGATTCCTACGAGCAGTACTTC. Filled out from reference TRBV7-9 and TRBJ2-7, the complete variable domain reads DTGVSQNPRHKITKRGQNVTFRCDPISEHNRLYWYRQTLGQGPEFLTYFQNEAQLEKSRLLSDRFSAERPKGSFSTLEIQRTEQGDSAMYLCASSFRGQDSYEQYFGPGTRLTVT.

The chain employs TRBV4-3 and TRBJ1-6; possibly TRBD1 for D (5 bases). Germline V CDR1 and CDR2: LGHNA, YSLEER. The V end lost 4 bases, the J end lost 9 bases, and 16 bases lay between the germline ends. The CDR3 contains 15 residues. CDR3 residues: CASSPEFRGGSPLHF. DNA for the CDR3: TGCGCCAGCAGCCCAGAGTTTCGGGGGGGTTCACCCCTCCACTTT.

This chain uses TRBV7-2 with TRBJ1-5, with D uncertain. The CDR3 spans 13 residues. Trimming cost V 0 bases and J 9 bases, with 9 bases left between them. The germline CDR1 and CDR2 sequences are SGHTA and FQGNSA. CDR3 nucleotides: TGTGCCAGCAGCTTAGCGCTTATTTGGCCCCAGCATTTT. This translates into CASSLALIWPQHF.

The V and J genes are TRBV30 and TRBJ1-2; 7 bases fit TRBD1. CDR1 is GTSNPN, CDR2 SVGIG, per germline (reference sequence). This CDR3 spans 14 amino acids. The V segment lost 5 bases and the J segment 3 bases; nucleotides outside the gene matches: 9. As DNA, the CDR3 is TGTGCCTGGCAACAGGGGACCAAATACTATGGCTACACCTTC. Amino acids: CAWQQGTKYYGYTF.

J is TRBJ2-1 and V is TRBV19, with D possibly TRBD1 on 6 matching bases. The CDR3 consists of 14 residues. In germline, CDR1 is LNHDA, CDR2 SQIVND (reference sequence). Trimming shortened V by 3 bases and J by 2 bases, and 8 bases separated the two germline ends. The CDR3 sequence is CASSIEGAYNEQFF. CDR3 nucleotide sequence: TGTGCCAGTAGTATTGAGGGGGCCTACAATGAGCAGTTCTTC.

This clone was detected only a few times. The chain recombines TRBV9 with TRBJ1-1; no definite D call. Germline V gives CDR1 SGDLS, CDR2 YYNGEE. The CDR3 runs 11 residues. Trimming removed 3 bases at V and 8 bases at J, with 8 bases between. CDR3 DNA sequence: TGTGCCAGCAGCGACGGACTCGAAGCTTTCTTT. Translated, it gives CASSDGLEAFF.

This sequence joins TRBV14 and TRBJ1-2; unclear D gene. CDR3 size: 14 residues. V gave up 2 bases and J gave up 4 bases, with 11 bases separating them. The germline V gene encodes CDR1 SGHDN and CDR2 FVKESK. DNA for the CDR3: TGTGCCAGCAGCCAACGTGACTTTATCTATGGCTACACCTTC. Amino acid sequence: CASSQRDFIYGYTF.

This chain joins TRBV7-9 and TRBJ1-2; 7 positions agree with TRBD1. The CDR3 sequence is 15 residues long. Germline lookup yields CDR1 SEHNR and CDR2 FQNEAQ (reference sequence). V shed 0 bases, J shed 6 bases, and the junction held 7 bases outside the gene matches. Written as DNA, the CDR3 is TGTGCCAGCAGCTTAGCGTGGCAGGGGGTGGATGGCTACACCTTC. It encodes CASSLAWQGVDGYTF.